These T cell receptor beta chains were read from a single sample in a study of T cells in Graves' hyperthyroidism and ophthalmopathy. MiXCR, applied by TCRdb to the multiplex PCR reads, yields one record per CDR3 protein. The table shows about 98,000 distinct CDR3 sequences, with approximately 39% occurring only once. Input material: peripheral blood or thyroid tissue (not recorded which). These receptors were taken from a woman in her twenties or thirties with Graves' hyperthyroidism. The CDR3 runs from the conserved cysteine through the conserved F or W. The order of the fields is J gene, V gene, clone size, D gene, CDR3 DNA, CDR3 protein. The D gene is left open where the match is weak. Clone size is not always given. Where it is, it says once, few, many or a class for expanded clones.

TRBJ2-3,TRBV20-1,few,.,TGCAGTGCTAGAGGCGACTCCTCTTTCACAGATACGCAGTATTTT,CSARGDSSFTDTQYF
TRBJ1-5,TRBV14,many,.,TGTGCCAGCAGGTCAACAGGCGCCCCGAGGCAGCCCCAGCATTTT,CASRSTGAPRQPQHF
TRBJ1-1,TRBV27,many,.,TGTGCCAGCAGTGCGGGACCCGGAGGGACTGAAGCTTTCTTT,CASSAGPGGTEAFF
TRBJ1-2,TRBV4-1,many,TRBD1,TGCGCCAGCAGCCAAGATAGTACAGGGGGCTATGGCTACACCTTC,CASSQDSTGGYGYTF
TRBJ2-3,TRBV20-1,.,TRBD1,TGCAGTGGAGGGCAGGGGGCGTCTAGCACAGATACGCAGTATTTT,CSGGQGASSTDTQYF
TRBJ2-1,TRBV7-9,few,TRBD2,TGTGCCAGCAGCCAGCCTAGCGGGAGATACAATGAGCAGTTCTTC,CASSQPSGRYNEQFF
TRBJ2-7,TRBV7-2,many,TRBD2,TGTGCCAGCAGCTCTAGCGGGCCATACGAGCAGTACTTC,CASSSSGPYEQYF
TRBJ1-2,TRBV5-1,many,TRBD1,TGCGCCAGCAGCACCGACAGGGAAAACTATGGCTACACCTTC,CASSTDRENYGYTF
TRBJ1-6,TRBV20-1,many,.,TGCAGTGCTAGAGCGGGGACGGGCGACTATAATTCACCCCTCCACTTT,CSARAGTGDYNSPLHF
TRBJ2-5,TRBV3-1,many,TRBD2,TGTGCCAGCACAATCAAGGGCGGGAGTGAGACCCAGTACTTC,CASTIKGGSETQYF
TRBJ2-6,TRBV7-2,.,TRBD2,TGTGCCAGCAGCATACGTCAAACGGGACTGGCGGGAGGGAAATCTGGGGCCAACGTCCTGACTTTC,CASSIRQTGLAGGKSGANVLTF
TRBJ2-5,TRBV20-1,.,TRBD1,TGCAGTGCTGGACAGGGGGTGGAGAATCAGCCCCAGTACTTC,CSAGQGVENQPQYF
TRBJ2-3,TRBV5-1,many,TRBD2,TGCGCCAGCAGCTGGCACTTCAGGCAGCGGGAGACGGATACGCAGTATTTT,CASSWHFRQRETDTQYF
TRBJ2-2,TRBV2,medium-sized,.,TGTGCCAGCAGTGAAGCTTGGGGTGTCGGGGAGCTGTTTTTT,CASSEAWGVGELFF
TRBJ2-7,TRBV20-1,.,.,TGCAGTGCCGGAACAGGAGGGCAGTACTTC,CSAGTGGQYF
TRBJ2-6,TRBV20-1,many,.,TGCAGTGCTAGACCTCAGGGGGGTGGGGCCAACGTCCTGACTTTC,CSARPQGGGANVLTF
TRBJ2-7,TRBV4-2,.,.,TGTGCCAGCAGCCAAAATCCGGCAGGTTACGAGCAGTACTTC,CASSQNPAGYEQYF
TRBJ1-2,TRBV6-5,many,.,TGTGCCAGCAGTGAACGGGGGCGAGTAAACTATGGCTACACCTTC,CASSERGRVNYGYTF
TRBJ2-5,TRBV7-2,.,TRBD2,TGTGCCAGCATCTCCCGACTAGCGGGAGCAGAGACCCAGTACTTC,CASISRLAGAETQYF
TRBJ1-2,TRBV6-6,many,.,TGTGCCAGCAACAAAGATGGGGGGTATGCTAACTATGGCTACACCTTC,CASNKDGGYANYGYTF
TRBJ1-5,TRBV7-2,many,.,TGTGCCAGCAGCACTCACAGGGAACAGCCCCAGCATTTT,CASSTHREQPQHF
TRBJ2-6,TRBV7-3,many,.,TGTGCCAGCAGCTTAATGGGCTCGGGGCTAGGGGCCAACGTCCTGACTTTC,CASSLMGSGLGANVLTF
TRBJ1-4,TRBV12-3/TRBV12-4,medium-sized,.,TGTGCCAGCAGGCCCGCAACTAATGAAAAACTGTTTTTT,CASRPATNEKLFF
TRBJ2-7,TRBV9,.,.,TGTGCCAGCAGCGTAGACCCCCTTTACCACGAGCAGTACTTC,CASSVDPLYHEQYF
TRBJ2-2,TRBV25-1,many,.,TGTGCCAGCAGTGATGCCCGCCAGAACACCGGGGAGCTGTTTTTT,CASSDARQNTGELFF